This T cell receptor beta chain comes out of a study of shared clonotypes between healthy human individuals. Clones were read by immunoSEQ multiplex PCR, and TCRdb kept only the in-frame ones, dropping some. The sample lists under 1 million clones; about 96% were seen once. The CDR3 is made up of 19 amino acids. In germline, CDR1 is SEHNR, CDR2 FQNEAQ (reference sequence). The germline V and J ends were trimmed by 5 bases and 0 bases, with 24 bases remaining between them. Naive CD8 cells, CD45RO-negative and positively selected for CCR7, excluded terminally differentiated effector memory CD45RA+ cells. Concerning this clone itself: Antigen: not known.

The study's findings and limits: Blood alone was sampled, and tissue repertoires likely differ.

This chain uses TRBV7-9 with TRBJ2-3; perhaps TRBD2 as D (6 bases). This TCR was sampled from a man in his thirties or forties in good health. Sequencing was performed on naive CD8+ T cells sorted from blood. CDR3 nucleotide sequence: TGTGCCAGCAGCCCCTCCGAAGCTAGCGAGAGCTTCAGCACAGATACGCAGTATTTT. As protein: CASSPSEASESFSTDTQYF.